A single T cell receptor (beta chain) is shown here with its context. The sample originates from a study of blood T cell repertoires in COVID-19. Libraries were prepared by immunoSEQ multiplex PCR; TCRdb keeps only in-frame clonotypes and omits some of them. The data hold some 120,000 clones, with 80% to 90% observed a single time. This sequence originates from a man aged 35 to 55 with acute or convalescent COVID-19. The sequencing input was peripheral blood.

The CDR3 here is CASNDSGGQETQYF. CDR3 coding DNA: TGTGCCAGCAACGATAGCGGGGGGCAAGAGACCCAGTACTTC. J is TRBJ2-5 and V is TRBV28; 10 bases agree with TRBD2. Germline-derived CDR1 and CDR2 are MDHEN and SYDVKM. Trimming took 7 bases from V and 2 from J; bases not matched to a gene: 4. The CDR3 has 14 residues.